One sample yielded the 11 T cell receptor beta chains listed below, sequenced in a study of cytomegalovirus exposure and HLA in healthy donors. PCR primers comprised 60 Vbeta and 13 Jbeta primers. Data came from immunoSEQ multiplex PCR; TCRdb stores just in-frame clones and leaves some out. The sample lists about 170,000 clones, 85% occurring once. Sequencing input: PBMCs. These TCRs come from a boy aged 2 to 10 in good health and CMV-seronegative.

The V gene is TRBV4-2, the J gene TRBJ2-5; TRBD2 might be the D (6 bases). V was pared by 0 bases and J by 6 bases, with 14 bases between. This CDR3 is built from 15 residues. Germline V gene lookup returns CDR1 LGHNA and CDR2 YNFKEQ. CDR3 protein: CASSQDMGGLQTQYF. Here the CDR3 DNA reads TGTGCCAGCAGCCAAGATATGGGGGGACTTCAGACCCAGTACTTC.

This clone was seen only once. V gene TRBV7-9 combines with J gene TRBJ2-5; 13 bases align to TRBD2. CDR1 is SEHNR, CDR2 FQNEAQ, per germline (reference sequence). The CDR3 has 12 residues. The CDR3 loop is CTSGRGQETQYF. CDR3 nucleotides: TGTACTAGCGGGAGGGGACAAGAGACCCAGTACTTC.

The chain is built from TRBV11-2 and TRBJ2-7; TRBD2 matches 8 bases. CDR3 size: 14 residues. Losses at the gene ends were 5 bases for V and 1 base for J; bases not matched to a gene: 4. In germline, CDR1 is SGHAT, CDR2 FQNNGV. CDR3 amino acids: CASSARGGSYEQYF. The CDR3 nucleotides read TGTGCCAGCAGCGCCCGGGGGGGGTCCTACGAGCAGTACTTC.

The V call is TRBV27, the J call TRBJ1-6; D remains ambiguous. The germline V gene has CDR1 MNHEY and CDR2 SMNVEV (reference sequence). This CDR3 has 14 amino acids. Deletions cut 11 bases from V and 10 bases from J, with 21 bases between. In DNA, the CDR3 is TGTGCCGTTAGTGGCTCGGGAGGAGGGTCACCCCTCCACTTT. It is translated as CAVSGSGGGSPLHF.

The CDR3 protein is CASRPRATNEKLFF. The CDR3 DNA reads TGCGCCAGCAGGCCCAGGGCAACTAATGAAAAACTGTTTTTT. This chain uses TRBV5-1 with TRBJ1-4; tentatively, D is TRBD1 (5 bases). The V end lost 5 bases, the J end lost 0 bases, and 8 bases lay between the germline ends. Per the germline V gene, CDR1 is SGHRS and CDR2 is YFSETQ. The CDR3 has 14 residues.

CDR3 bases: TGCGCCAGCAGCCAAGATACAGGGTATTTGAATTCACCCCTCCACTTT. Protein product: CASSQDTGYLNSPLHF. The chain couples TRBV4-1 to TRBJ1-6, with D tentatively TRBD1 (6 bases). V lost 0 bases and J 7 bases, leaving 13 bases between the germline ends. This CDR3 comprises 16 residues. Germline V gives CDR1 MGHRA, CDR2 YSYEKL.

The chain links TRBV5-1 to TRBJ2-7; a possible D gene is TRBD1 (5 bases). V gave up 5 bases and J gave up 0 bases, with 15 bases separating them. Germline loops: CDR1 SGHRS, CDR2 YFSETQ. This CDR3 is built from 15 residues. The CDR3 protein is CASRQHRFFSYEQYF. CDR3 sequence (DNA): TGCGCCAGCAGACAACACAGGTTTTTCTCCTACGAGCAGTACTTC.

The V gene is TRBV7-9, the J gene TRBJ2-7; a possible D gene is TRBD2 (6 bases). Germline V gene lookup returns CDR1 SEHNR and CDR2 FQNEAQ (reference sequence). V lost 1 base and J lost 6, with 10 bases in between. This CDR3 contains 13 residues. This CDR3 is CASSLGVGGEQYF. As DNA, the CDR3 is TGTGCCAGCAGCTTAGGTGTGGGGGGCGAGCAGTACTTC. Full variable domain (rest looked up from reference TRBV7-9 and TRBJ2-7): DTGVSQNPRHKITKRGQNVTFRCDPISEHNRLYWYRQTLGQGPEFLTYFQNEAQLEKSRLLSDRFSAERPKGSFSTLEIQRTEQGDSAMYLCASSLGVGGEQYFGPGTRLTVT.

V is TRBV13 and J is TRBJ1-2, with 8 nucleotides matching TRBD1. Germline CDR1 PRHDT, CDR2 FYEKMQ (reference sequence). The CDR3 sequence is 13 residues long. V was pared by 4 bases and J by 8 bases, with 6 bases of the junction left unmatched. CDR3 sequence: CASSSQDREGYTF. CDR3 DNA: TGTGCCAGCAGCTCCCAGGACAGGGAAGGCTACACCTTC. Drawing the rest from reference TRBV13 and TRBJ1-2, the complete variable domain is AAGVIQSPRHLIKEKRETATLKCYPIPRHDTVYWYQQGPGQDPQFLISFYEKMQSDKGSIPDRFSAQQFSDYHSELNMSSLELGDSALYFCASSSQDREGYTFGSGTRLTVV.

CDR3 protein: CASKGTGDPSSYNEQFF. In DNA, the CDR3 is TGTGCCAGCAAAGGGACAGGGGACCCGAGCTCCTACAATGAGCAGTTCTTC. The chain employs TRBV21-1 and TRBJ2-1; the table's D call TRBD1 went unverified against the DNA. TRBV21-1 is flagged as a pseudogene. The CDR3 loop spans 17 amino acids.

V is TRBV13 and J is TRBJ2-2, with 14 bases that match TRBD2. CDR3 length: 20 residues. CDR1 is PRHDT and CDR2 is FYEKMQ in the germline V gene (reference sequence). After removal of 4 bases from V and 0 bases from J, the junction contained 10 bases not matched to a gene. CDR3 in amino acids: CASSSNLGLAGGSNTGELFF. Here the CDR3 DNA reads TGTGCCAGCAGCTCAAACCTTGGACTAGCGGGAGGCTCGAACACCGGGGAGCTGTTTTTT.